These T cell receptor beta chains were read from a single sample in a study of control samples from healthy donors and cancer patients. Measured with immunoSEQ multiplex PCR; TCRdb has only the in-frame clones, and not every one. Found here are about 130,000 clones, around nine tenths of them singletons; the top ten hold roughly 3.1%. Sequenced input: blood. These receptors came from a man aged 45 to 65 in good health. Each CDR3 is given with its conserved first and last residue. The D gene is left open where the match is weak.

d_gene: .; v_gene: TRBV3-1/TRBV3-2; len: 14; j_gene: TRBJ1-1; CDR3aa: CASSQDRPNTEAFF
d_gene: .; v_gene: TRBV3-1/TRBV3-2; len: 12; j_gene: TRBJ1-1; CDR3aa: CASRGSWGEAFF
d_gene: .; v_gene: TRBV7-3; len: 17; j_gene: TRBJ2-6; CDR3aa: CASSLTSTGSGANVLTF
d_gene: .; v_gene: TRBV11-1; len: 13; j_gene: TRBJ1-1; CDR3aa: CASSLELNTEAFF
d_gene: .; v_gene: TRBV28; len: 12; j_gene: TRBJ1-2; CDR3aa: CASSSLLYGYTF
d_gene: .; v_gene: TRBV7-8; len: 13; j_gene: TRBJ1-1; CDR3aa: CASSLLWGTEAFF
d_gene: TRBD2; v_gene: TRBV11-2; len: 18; j_gene: TRBJ2-1; CDR3aa: CASSVEGLEESSYNEQFF
d_gene: .; v_gene: TRBV9; len: 14; j_gene: TRBJ2-7; CDR3aa: CASSVQGGAGEQYF
d_gene: .; v_gene: TRBV28; len: 13; j_gene: TRBJ2-5; CDR3aa: CASKGTVVETQYF
d_gene: .; v_gene: TRBV2; len: 12; j_gene: TRBJ2-3; CDR3aa: CASSASTDTQYF
d_gene: TRBD2; v_gene: TRBV6-6; len: 15; j_gene: TRBJ2-3; CDR3aa: CASSYPGLAADTQYF
d_gene: .; v_gene: TRBV10-2; len: 16; j_gene: TRBJ2-1; CDR3aa: CASRSMGAASGNEQFF
d_gene: TRBD1; v_gene: TRBV24-1; len: 14; j_gene: TRBJ1-2; CDR3aa: CATSRTGASYGYTF
d_gene: TRBD1; v_gene: TRBV12-5; len: 14; j_gene: TRBJ2-1; CDR3aa: CASGFGTGGNEQFF
d_gene: TRBD1; v_gene: TRBV28; len: 16; j_gene: TRBJ2-7; CDR3aa: CASSLTAGQGTYEQYF
d_gene: .; v_gene: TRBV6-1; len: 15; j_gene: TRBJ1-1; CDR3aa: CASSESLPPGPEAFF
d_gene: .; v_gene: TRBV28; len: 16; j_gene: TRBJ2-1; CDR3aa: CASSPRQVRLDDEQFF
d_gene: .; v_gene: TRBV6-5; len: 13; j_gene: TRBJ2-1; CDR3aa: CASSREPNYEQFF
d_gene: .; v_gene: TRBV5-1; len: 16; j_gene: TRBJ1-3; CDR3aa: CASTRLPGTAGNTIYF
d_gene: TRBD2; v_gene: TRBV27; len: 14; j_gene: TRBJ2-7; CDR3aa: CASRPLGGDYEQYF
d_gene: .; v_gene: TRBV19; len: 11; j_gene: TRBJ2-1; CDR3aa: CASSIGTTQFF
d_gene: .; v_gene: TRBV7-9; len: 14; j_gene: TRBJ2-7; CDR3aa: CASSPGTLDYEQYF
d_gene: TRBD1; v_gene: TRBV3-1/TRBV3-2; len: 14; j_gene: TRBJ1-1; CDR3aa: CASSPSQGGTEAFF
d_gene: .; v_gene: TRBV6-5; len: 15; j_gene: TRBJ1-5; CDR3aa: CASSEYPGQPGAQHF
d_gene: .; v_gene: TRBV7-8; len: 13; j_gene: TRBJ2-7; CDR3aa: CASSPDSSYEQYF
d_gene: .; v_gene: TRBV2; len: 15; j_gene: TRBJ2-3; CDR3aa: CASRPTTAKTDTQYF
d_gene: TRBD1; v_gene: TRBV7-3; len: 14; j_gene: TRBJ1-6; CDR3aa: CASSQTGRTSPLHF
d_gene: TRBD1; v_gene: TRBV7-3; len: 14; j_gene: TRBJ1-1; CDR3aa: CASSLDNRDRAAFF
d_gene: TRBD2; v_gene: TRBV29-1; len: 15; j_gene: TRBJ2-2; CDR3aa: CSVEAPGLVSGELFF
d_gene: .; v_gene: TRBV2; len: 14; j_gene: TRBJ1-1; CDR3aa: CASNQQGLGTEAFF
d_gene: TRBD2; v_gene: TRBV3-1/TRBV3-2; len: 16; j_gene: TRBJ2-5; CDR3aa: CASSRSGLAGKETQYF
d_gene: TRBD1; v_gene: TRBV7-9; len: 15; j_gene: TRBJ1-1; CDR3aa: CASSSNQGAHPEAFF
d_gene: .; v_gene: TRBV7-6; len: 16; j_gene: TRBJ2-7; CDR3aa: CASSPFGGEVSYEQYF
d_gene: .; v_gene: TRBV28; len: 11; j_gene: TRBJ1-2; CDR3aa: CASSLDYGYTF
d_gene: .; v_gene: TRBV4-2; len: 13; j_gene: TRBJ1-1; CDR3aa: CASSKNQETEAFF
d_gene: .; v_gene: TRBV24-1; len: 12; j_gene: TRBJ2-1; CDR3aa: CATSGGADEQFF
d_gene: .; v_gene: TRBV28; len: 12; j_gene: TRBJ2-5; CDR3aa: CASSFTGETQYF
d_gene: .; v_gene: TRBV5-4; len: 12; j_gene: TRBJ2-3; CDR3aa: CASSLEADTQYF
d_gene: TRBD2; v_gene: TRBV24-1; len: 16; j_gene: TRBJ2-3; CDR3aa: CATSETTSGGADTQYF
d_gene: .; v_gene: TRBV24-1; len: 13; j_gene: TRBJ2-3; CDR3aa: CATSDYFTDTQYF
d_gene: TRBD2; v_gene: TRBV7-3; len: 14; j_gene: TRBJ2-2; CDR3aa: CASSLGTSPGELFF
d_gene: .; v_gene: TRBV7-9; len: 14; j_gene: TRBJ1-4; CDR3aa: CASSLGNTNEKLFF
d_gene: .; v_gene: TRBV28; len: 12; j_gene: TRBJ2-7; CDR3aa: CASSEQGFEQYF
d_gene: TRBD1; v_gene: TRBV2; len: 16; j_gene: TRBJ2-6; CDR3aa: CASRTGGSSGANVLTF
d_gene: TRBD1; v_gene: TRBV27; len: 14; j_gene: TRBJ2-7; CDR3aa: CASSLGDRAYEQYF
d_gene: .; v_gene: TRBV20-1; len: 13; j_gene: TRBJ1-5; CDR3aa: CSASGEGVRPQHF
d_gene: .; v_gene: TRBV11-2; len: 13; j_gene: TRBJ1-5; CDR3aa: CASSLERNQPQHF
d_gene: .; v_gene: TRBV28; len: 16; j_gene: TRBJ1-6; CDR3aa: CASRGGGTSYNSPLHF
d_gene: .; v_gene: TRBV28; len: 13; j_gene: TRBJ1-1; CDR3aa: CASSLEGSTEAFF
d_gene: .; v_gene: TRBV6-5; len: 15; j_gene: TRBJ1-4; CDR3aa: CASSYTYPTNEKLFF
d_gene: .; v_gene: TRBV28; len: 12; j_gene: TRBJ1-1; CDR3aa: CASSGVGSEAFF
d_gene: TRBD2; v_gene: TRBV11-1; len: 15; j_gene: TRBJ2-5; CDR3aa: CASSPQGLAEETQYF
d_gene: TRBD1; v_gene: TRBV30; len: 14; j_gene: TRBJ1-6; CDR3aa: CAWSFGTGESPLHF